These 18 T cell receptor beta chains were sequenced from one sample in a study of shared clonotypes between healthy human individuals. Clones were read by immunoSEQ multiplex PCR, and TCRdb kept only the in-frame ones, dropping some. The data show roughly 2,500,000 clones, 80% to 95% seen once. The specimen was naive CD4+ T cells from PBMCs. The subset: CD45RA+ positively selected. The source of these receptors is a man aged 18 to 35 in good health. Some clones in this sample may be carry-over from other donors' samples.

The V and J genes are TRBV9 and TRBJ2-3; 7 bases match TRBD2. This CDR3 is 15 amino acids long. J was trimmed by 2 bases and V by 3 bases; bases with no gene match: 6. Germline V CDR1 and CDR2: SGDLS, YYNGEE. In DNA, the CDR3 is TGTGCCAGCAGCGCGCGGGAGAGGGTCACAGATACGCAGTATTTT. It is translated as CASSARERVTDTQYF.

This sequence joins TRBV5-1 and TRBJ2-1; D might be TRBD2 (5 bases). The V end lost 1 base, the J end lost 5 bases, and 13 bases lay between the germline ends. Germline CDR1 reads SGHRS; CDR2 reads YFSETQ. CDR3 size: 15 residues. CDR3 sequence: CASSLRSGINNEQFF. CDR3 coding DNA: TGCGCCAGCAGCTTGAGGTCGGGGATAAACAATGAGCAGTTCTTC.

V usage is TRBV11-3 and J usage is TRBJ2-1, with D perhaps matching TRBD1 (6 bases). V lost 5 bases, J lost 1 base, and 12 bases lay in between. Germline loops: CDR1 SGHNT, CDR2 YENEEA. CDR3 length: 15 residues. The CDR3 DNA sequence: TGTGCCAGCAGCAAAAGGACAGTTTCCTACAATGAGCAGTTCTTC. Its protein product is CASSKRTVSYNEQFF.

This clone appeared a single time. The chain has TRBV6-1 and TRBJ2-1; a possible D gene is TRBD1 (6 bases). Germline CDR1 reads MNHNS; CDR2 reads SASEGT. Trimming cost V 1 base and J 3 bases, with 7 bases left between them. The length of the CDR3 is 14 residues. The CDR3 reads CASSEVGGYNEQFF. The DNA for the CDR3 is TGTGCCAGCAGTGAAGTAGGGGGCTACAATGAGCAGTTCTTC.

Concerning this clone itself: The identical CDR3 is also encoded by other nucleotide sequences in the sample. CDR3 bases: TGCGCCAGCAGCTTGGGAGACTCTGGGGCCAACGTCCTGACTTTC. This gives the protein CASSLGDSGANVLTF. The chain joins TRBV5-1 to TRBJ2-6; D not certain. CDR1 and CDR2 from the germline V gene are SGHRS and YFSETQ. The CDR3 contains 15 residues. Trimming pared 0 bases from V and 0 bases from J, leaving 4 bases between. Full variable domain (remainder filled in from reference TRBV5-1 and TRBJ2-6): KAGVTQTPRYLIKTRGQQVTLSCSPISGHRSVSWYQQTPGQGLQFLFEYFSETQRNKGNFPGRFSGRQFSNSRSEMNVSTLELGDSALYLCASSLGDSGANVLTFGAGSRLTVL.

This clone was counted a single time. The same CDR3 also results from other DNA sequences found in this sample. The V call is TRBV9, the J call TRBJ2-5, with D possibly called TRBD1 or TRBD2 (5 bases each). The V gene's germline CDR1 is SGDLS and CDR2 YYNGEE. There are 14 residues in the CDR3. The V end lost 0 bases, the J end lost 2 bases, and 8 bases lay between the germline ends. In nucleotides, the CDR3 is TGTGCCAGCAGCGTAGTTGGGGGACAAGAGACCCAGTACTTC. Translation: CASSVVGGQETQYF.

J is TRBJ2-7 and V is TRBV5-1; the match to TRBD1 covers 12 bases. Germline CDR1 is SGHRS and CDR2 is YFSETQ. The CDR3 extends over 15 amino acids. Losses at the gene ends were 5 bases for V and 3 bases for J; bases not matched to a gene: 6. The CDR3 protein is CASSAGTGGFYEQYF. The CDR3 region has the DNA TGCGCCAGCAGTGCTGGGACAGGGGGCTTCTACGAGCAGTACTTC.

This chain connects TRBV9 to TRBJ2-3; D possibly uses TRBD1 or TRBD2 (7 bases each). Trimming cost V 2 bases and J 3 bases, with 13 bases left between them. Per germline, CDR1 SGDLS and CDR2 YYNGEE. The CDR3 has 15 residues. The CDR3 region has the DNA TGTGCCAGCAGCGTGTCAGGGGGAGGGACAGATACGCAGTATTTT. Protein: CASSVSGGGTDTQYF.

The chain uses TRBV14 and TRBJ2-3, with D perhaps TRBD2 (5 bases). This CDR3 has 15 residues. V lost 2 bases, J lost 2 bases, and 11 bases lay in between. CDR1 SGHDN and CDR2 FVKESK come from the germline V gene. CDR3 in DNA: TGTGCCAGCAGCCAACTCCGGGATGCCACAGATACGCAGTATTTT. Translated, it gives CASSQLRDATDTQYF.

The genes are TRBV6-1 and TRBJ1-1, with no clear D. The CDR3 runs 11 residues. Germline-derived CDR1 and CDR2 are MNHNS and SASEGT. The CDR3 bases are TGTGCGACGCGGGGTTGGACTGAAGCTTTCTTT. Protein sequence: CATRGWTEAFF.

The CDR3 is CASSAPRTGGPGNEQFF. The CDR3 DNA sequence: TGTGCCAGCAGCGCCCCGCGAACGGGAGGGCCAGGCAATGAGCAGTTCTTC. The gene calls are TRBV7-9 and TRBJ2-1, with 8 nucleotides matching TRBD2. From germline, CDR1 is SEHNR and CDR2 FQNEAQ (reference sequence). Losses at the gene ends were 5 bases for V and 6 bases for J; bases not matched to a gene: 15. The CDR3 is 17 amino acids.

V usage is TRBV11-2 and J usage is TRBJ2-2, with unresolved D. Trimming stripped 7 bases from V and 5 bases from J, with 17 bases between. This CDR3 is built from 15 residues. From germline, CDR1 is SGHAT and CDR2 FQNNGV. DNA for the CDR3: TGTGCCAGCACGTTATCTGGGCTACTAACCGGGGAGCTGTTTTTT. Its translation is CASTLSGLLTGELFF.

The J gene is TRBJ2-7, the V gene TRBV5-4; the match to TRBD2 covers 7 bases. Germline loops: CDR1 SGHNT, CDR2 YYREEE (reference sequence). After removal of 4 bases from V and 4 bases from J, the junction contained 17 bases not matched to a gene. The CDR3 covers 17 residues. CDR3 nucleotide sequence: TGTGCCAGCAGCGGAAAGGGAGGGACTGCGAGTCCTTACGAGCAGTACTTC. Translating it yields CASSGKGGTASPYEQYF.

The rearrangement uses TRBV5-1 and TRBJ2-3; D may be TRBD1 or TRBD2 (5 bases each). CDR1 SGHRS and CDR2 YFSETQ come from the germline V gene. V was shortened by 0 bases and J by 3 bases, with 14 bases between the two germline ends. CDR3 length equals 16 residues. The CDR3 protein is CASSLGVGDGTDTQYF. DNA for the CDR3: TGCGCCAGCAGCTTGGGAGTGGGGGATGGGACAGATACGCAGTATTTT.

This clone was detected only a few times. The chain employs TRBV7-3 and TRBJ1-1, with D unresolved. Germline CDR1 and CDR2: SGHTA and FQGTGA. The V end lost 5 bases, the J end lost 5 bases, and 12 bases lay between the germline ends. The CDR3 has 13 amino acids. The CDR3 nucleotides are TGTGCCAGCAGCGGCCAGCGGGGTACTGAAGCTTTCTTT. Its protein is CASSGQRGTEAFF.

CDR3 sequence reads: CASSLPGQGLGYTF. For the CDR3, the DNA is TGCGCCAGCAGCTTGCCCGGACAGGGGCTTGGCTACACCTTC. This chain joins TRBV5-1 and TRBJ1-2; the match to TRBD1 covers 9 bases. The CDR3 has 14 amino acids. Trimming at V came to 1 base and at J to 7 bases, leaving 5 bases not matched to a gene. Germline V gene data show CDR1 as SGHRS and CDR2 as YFSETQ.

This clone has only a few counts. Other nucleotide sequences in the sample specify the same CDR3. The V gene is TRBV18, the J gene TRBJ2-3; D is undetermined. The V gene lost 3 bases and the J gene lost 0 bases, with 1 base spanning the gap. Per germline, CDR1 KGHSH and CDR2 LQKENI. This CDR3 is built from 12 residues. The CDR3 is CASSPSTDTQYF. The CDR3 coding sequence is TGTGCCAGCTCACCGAGCACAGATACGCAGTATTTT. The whole variable domain, filled in from reference TRBV18 and TRBJ2-3, reads NAGVMQNPRHLVRRRGQEARLRCSPMKGHSHVYWYRQLPEEGLKFMVYLQKENIIDESGMPKERFSAEFPKEGPSILRIQQVVRGDSAAYFCASSPSTDTQYFGPGTRLTVL.

This clone has a handful of counts. The gene calls are TRBV6-5 and TRBJ1-5, with 8 bases lining up with TRBD1. In germline, CDR1 is MNHEY, CDR2 SVGAGI. The CDR3 consists of 14 residues. V was clipped by 10 bases and J by 4 bases; unmatched bases: 9. The CDR3 region is CATHGTGPNQPQHF. Written as DNA, the CDR3 is TGTGCCACCCACGGGACAGGTCCTAATCAGCCCCAGCATTTT.